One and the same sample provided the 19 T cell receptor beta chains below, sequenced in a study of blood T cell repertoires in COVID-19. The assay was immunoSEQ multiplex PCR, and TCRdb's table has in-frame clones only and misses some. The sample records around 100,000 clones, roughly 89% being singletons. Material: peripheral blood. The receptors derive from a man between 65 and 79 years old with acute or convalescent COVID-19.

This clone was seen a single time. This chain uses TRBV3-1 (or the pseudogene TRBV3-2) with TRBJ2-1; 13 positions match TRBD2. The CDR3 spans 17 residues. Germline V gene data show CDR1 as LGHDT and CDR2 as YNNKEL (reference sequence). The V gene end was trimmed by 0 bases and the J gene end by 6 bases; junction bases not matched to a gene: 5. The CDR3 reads CASSQDPRTSGSNEQFF. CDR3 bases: TGTGCCAGCAGCCAAGATCCGAGGACTAGCGGGAGCAATGAGCAGTTCTTC.

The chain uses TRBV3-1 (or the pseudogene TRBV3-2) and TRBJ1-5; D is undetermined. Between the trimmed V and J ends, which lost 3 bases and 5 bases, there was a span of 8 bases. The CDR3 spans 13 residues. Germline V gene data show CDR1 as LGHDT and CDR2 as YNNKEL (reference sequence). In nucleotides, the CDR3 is TGTGCCAGCAGCCATGCCGGGGATCAGCCCCAGCATTTT. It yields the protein CASSHAGDQPQHF.

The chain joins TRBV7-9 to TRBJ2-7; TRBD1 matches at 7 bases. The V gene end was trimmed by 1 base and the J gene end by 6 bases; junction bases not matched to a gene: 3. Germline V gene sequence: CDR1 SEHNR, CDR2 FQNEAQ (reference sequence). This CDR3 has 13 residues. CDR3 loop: CASSLETGVEQYF. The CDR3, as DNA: TGTGCCAGCAGCTTAGAAACAGGGGTCGAGCAGTACTTC.

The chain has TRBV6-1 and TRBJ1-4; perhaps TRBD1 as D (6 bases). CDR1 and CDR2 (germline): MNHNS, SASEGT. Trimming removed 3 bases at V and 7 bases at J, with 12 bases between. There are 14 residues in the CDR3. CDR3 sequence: CASSEQGISEKLFF. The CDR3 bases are TGTGCCAGCAGTGAGCAGGGGATAAGTGAAAAACTGTTTTTT.

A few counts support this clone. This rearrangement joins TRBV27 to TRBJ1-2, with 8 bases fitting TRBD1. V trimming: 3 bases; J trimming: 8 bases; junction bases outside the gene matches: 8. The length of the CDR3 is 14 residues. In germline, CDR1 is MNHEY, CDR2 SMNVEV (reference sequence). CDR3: CASSFLDREEGYTF. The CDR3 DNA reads TGTGCCAGCAGTTTTCTGGACAGGGAGGAAGGCTACACCTTC.

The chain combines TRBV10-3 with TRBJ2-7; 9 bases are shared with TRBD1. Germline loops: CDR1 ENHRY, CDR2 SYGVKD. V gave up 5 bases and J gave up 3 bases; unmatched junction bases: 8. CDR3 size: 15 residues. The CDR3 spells CAISQAGQGIYEQYF. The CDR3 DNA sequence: TGTGCCATCAGTCAGGCGGGACAGGGAATCTACGAGCAGTACTTC.

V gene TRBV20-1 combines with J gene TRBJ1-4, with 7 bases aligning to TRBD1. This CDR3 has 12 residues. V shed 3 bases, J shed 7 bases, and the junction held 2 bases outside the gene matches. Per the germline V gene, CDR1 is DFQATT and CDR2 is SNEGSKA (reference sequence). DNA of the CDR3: TGCAGTGCTAGTAGGGGGCTTGAAAAACTGTTTTTT. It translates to CSASRGLEKLFF.

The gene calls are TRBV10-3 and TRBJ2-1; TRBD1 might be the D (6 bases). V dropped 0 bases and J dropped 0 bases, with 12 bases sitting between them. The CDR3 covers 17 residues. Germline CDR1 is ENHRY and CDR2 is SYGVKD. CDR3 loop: CAISESTGIPSYNEQFF. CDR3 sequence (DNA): TGTGCCATCAGTGAGTCGACAGGCATCCCCTCCTACAATGAGCAGTTCTTC.

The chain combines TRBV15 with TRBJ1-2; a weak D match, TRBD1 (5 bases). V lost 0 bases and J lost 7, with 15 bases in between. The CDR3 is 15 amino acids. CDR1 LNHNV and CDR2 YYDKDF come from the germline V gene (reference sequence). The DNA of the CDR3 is TGTGCCACCAGCAGAGATAATGCCAGGGTGGGTGGCTACACCTTC. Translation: CATSRDNARVGGYTF. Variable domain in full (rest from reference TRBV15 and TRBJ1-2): DAMVIQNPRYQVTQFGKPVTLSCSQTLNHNVMYWYQQKSSQAPKLLFHYYDKDFNNEADTPDNFQSRRPNTSFCFLDIRSPGLGDTAMYLCATSRDNARVGGYTFGSGTRLTVV.

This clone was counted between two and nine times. The CDR3 DNA reads as TGTGCCATCAGTGGGGCGGGTGGCAATCAGCCCCAGCATTTT. Its protein is CAISGAGGNQPQHF. The chain combines TRBV10-3 with TRBJ1-5; no clear D. The CDR3 sequence is 14 residues long. From germline, CDR1 is ENHRY and CDR2 SYGVKD. Trimming stripped 4 bases from V and 2 bases from J, with 9 bases between.

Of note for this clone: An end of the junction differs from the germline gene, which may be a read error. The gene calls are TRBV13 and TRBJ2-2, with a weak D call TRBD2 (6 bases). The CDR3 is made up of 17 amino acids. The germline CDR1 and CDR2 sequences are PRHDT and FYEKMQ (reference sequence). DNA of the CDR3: TGTGCCAGCAGCCTAGGAGCAATAGCGGTGAACACCGGGGAGCTGTTTTTT. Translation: CASSLGAIAVNTGELFF.

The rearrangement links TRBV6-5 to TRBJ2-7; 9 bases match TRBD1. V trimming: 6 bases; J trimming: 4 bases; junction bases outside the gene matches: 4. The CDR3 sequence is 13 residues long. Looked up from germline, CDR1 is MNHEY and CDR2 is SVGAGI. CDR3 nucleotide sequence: TGTGCCAGCAGCGTGACAGGGGGGTACGAGCAGTACTTC. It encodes CASSVTGGYEQYF.

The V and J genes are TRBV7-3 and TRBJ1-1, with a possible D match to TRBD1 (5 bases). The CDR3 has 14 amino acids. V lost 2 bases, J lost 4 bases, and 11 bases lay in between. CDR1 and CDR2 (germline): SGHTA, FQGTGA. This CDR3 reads CASSLSGGTTEAFF. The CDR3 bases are TGTGCCAGCAGCTTATCGGGGGGGACCACTGAAGCTTTCTTT.

CDR3 nucleotides: TGTGCCAGCAGTCCTGACAGGCTGAGGGCCCAGTACTTC. Its protein is CASSPDRLRAQYF. This chain links TRBV6-5 with TRBJ2-5, with D possibly being TRBD1 (6 bases). The germline V gene has CDR1 MNHEY and CDR2 SVGAGI. Trimming cost V 5 bases and J 9 bases, with 16 bases left between them. There are 13 residues in the CDR3.

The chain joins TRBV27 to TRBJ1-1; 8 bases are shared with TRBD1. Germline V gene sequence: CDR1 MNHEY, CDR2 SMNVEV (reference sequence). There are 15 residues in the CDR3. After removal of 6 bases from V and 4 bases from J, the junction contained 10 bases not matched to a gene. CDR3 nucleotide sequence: TGTGCCAGCAGCCCCGTGGACAGGGCGAGCACTGAAGCTTTCTTT. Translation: CASSPVDRASTEAFF.

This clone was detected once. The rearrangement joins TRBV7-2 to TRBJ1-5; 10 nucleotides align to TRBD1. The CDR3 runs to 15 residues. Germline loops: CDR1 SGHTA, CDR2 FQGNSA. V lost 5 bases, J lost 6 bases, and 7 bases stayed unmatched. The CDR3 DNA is TGTGCCAGCAGCCCCGACAGGGGGCAGGGTCAGCCCCAGCATTTT. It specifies CASSPDRGQGQPQHF.

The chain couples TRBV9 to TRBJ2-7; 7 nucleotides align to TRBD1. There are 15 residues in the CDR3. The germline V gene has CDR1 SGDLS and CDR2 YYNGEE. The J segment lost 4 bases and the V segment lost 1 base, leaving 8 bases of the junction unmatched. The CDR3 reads CASSVFGPGQYEQYF. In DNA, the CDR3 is TGTGCCAGCAGCGTATTCGGTCCGGGACAGTACGAGCAGTACTTC.

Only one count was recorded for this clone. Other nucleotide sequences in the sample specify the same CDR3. In nucleotides, the CDR3 is TGTGCCAGCAGTTGGACAGGGAACTATGGCTACACCTTC. Translated, it gives CASSWTGNYGYTF. V is TRBV12-3 or TRBV12-4 and J is TRBJ1-2; 8 bases match TRBD1. This CDR3 is 13 amino acids long. J lost 2 bases, V lost 4 bases, and 0 bases had no gene match.

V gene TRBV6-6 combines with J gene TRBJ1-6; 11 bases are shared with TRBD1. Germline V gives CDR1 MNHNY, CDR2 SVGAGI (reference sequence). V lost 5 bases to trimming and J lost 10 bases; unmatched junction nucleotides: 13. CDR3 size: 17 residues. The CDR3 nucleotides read TGTGCCAGCAGTCCCAAACCGGGACAGGGGGTTGTGTCACCCCTCCACTTT. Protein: CASSPKPGQGVVSPLHF.